These 20 T cell receptor beta chains were all obtained from the same sample, sequenced in a study of a mutant IDH1 vaccine in newly diagnosed glioma. Antigen specificity for these receptors is unknown. Stated time point: week 47, end of study. Every vaccine dose comprised 300 ug of mutant IDH1 20-mer peptide plus topical imiquimod. Clones were sequenced by immunoSEQ multiplex PCR, and TCRdb holds only the in-frame ones, with some missing. The repertoire holds under 40,000 clones, about 86% seen once, with 25% to 30% in the top ten. This sample comprised PBMCs, obtained from a glioma patient whose treatment included an IDH1 peptide vaccine. Receptors were obtained from a man aged 25 to 45 with glioma.

Here the CDR3 reads CNAGEDTQYF. The CDR3 DNA is TGCAACGCCGGGGAGGATACGCAGTATTTT. The rearrangement joins TRBV29-1 to TRBJ2-3, with a possible D match to TRBD2 (5 bases). The length of the CDR3 is 10 residues. The germline V gene has CDR1 SQVTM and CDR2 ANQGSEA.

The V and J genes are TRBV4-3 and TRBJ1-1; maybe TRBD1 (6 bases). The germline V gene encodes CDR1 LGHNA and CDR2 YSLEER. V lost 2 bases, J lost 5 bases, and 12 bases lay in between. The CDR3 runs 14 residues. The CDR3 DNA reads TGCGCCAGCAGCCAAAGCAGGGGCGCGACTGAAGCTTTCTTT. This encodes CASSQSRGATEAFF.

The chain uses TRBV9 and TRBJ2-3, with a weak D call TRBD2 (6 bases). With 0 bases removed from V and 6 bases from J, the gap between germline ends came to 17 bases. In germline, CDR1 is SGDLS, CDR2 YYNGEE. The CDR3 is made up of 16 amino acids. This CDR3 is CASSVVGRSVSDTQYF. CDR3 nucleotide sequence: TGTGCCAGCAGCGTAGTCGGGAGAAGCGTTAGCGATACGCAGTATTTT.

The genes are TRBV28 and TRBJ1-2, with 7 bases lining up with TRBD1. CDR3 length: 15 residues. V lost 1 base and J lost 4; bases outside the gene matches: 6. Germline lookup yields CDR1 MDHEN and CDR2 SYDVKM. The CDR3 region has the DNA TGTGCCAGCAGTTTATTACAGGGGAGTAGCTATGGCTACACCTTC. Its translation is CASSLLQGSSYGYTF.

V usage is TRBV7-9 and J usage is TRBJ2-5, with 11 bases lining up with TRBD2. The CDR3 runs 17 residues. The germline CDR1 and CDR2 sequences are SEHNR and FQNEAQ (reference sequence). V dropped 3 bases and J dropped 3; count of bases not matched to a gene: 9. CDR3 loop: CASSFLPLSGREETQYF. In nucleotides, the CDR3 is TGTGCCAGCAGCTTTTTACCCCTTAGCGGGAGGGAAGAGACCCAGTACTTC. Based on the CDR3 plus reference TRBV7-9 and TRBJ2-5, the full variable domain is DTGVSQNPRHKITKRGQNVTFRCDPISEHNRLYWYRQTLGQGPEFLTYFQNEAQLEKSRLLSDRFSAERPKGSFSTLEIQRTEQGDSAMYLCASSFLPLSGREETQYFGPGTRLLVL.

The chain has TRBV7-6 and TRBJ2-5; 11 bases map to TRBD2. CDR3 length equals 16 residues. The germline CDR1 and CDR2 sequences are SGHVS and FNYEAQ. V gave up 5 bases and J gave up 10 bases; unmatched junction bases: 15. The CDR3 protein is CASSPQLSGRALDQYF. The CDR3 region has the DNA TGTGCCAGCAGCCCACAACTTAGCGGGAGGGCCTTGGACCAGTACTTC.

The V gene is TRBV19, the J gene TRBJ1-5, with D maybe TRBD1 (6 bases). The V end lost 1 base, the J end lost 2 bases, and 12 bases lay between the germline ends. The CDR3 covers 16 residues. From germline, CDR1 is LNHDA and CDR2 SQIVND (reference sequence). This CDR3 is CASSIGGRGRNQPQHF. CDR3 bases: TGTGCCAGTAGTATAGGGGGCAGGGGCCGCAATCAGCCCCAGCATTTT.

The chain combines TRBV6-5 with TRBJ1-2; perhaps TRBD1 as D (6 bases). The CDR3 spans 13 residues. Germline V gene data show CDR1 as MNHEY and CDR2 as SVGAGI. Deletions cut 7 bases from V and 6 bases from J, with 15 bases between. CDR3 nucleotide sequence: TGTGCCAGCAAGCCCGCGGGGGCGGATGGCTACACCTTC. Its translation: CASKPAGADGYTF.

The rearrangement joins TRBV6-5 to TRBJ2-1; 10 bases align to TRBD2. The germline V gene encodes CDR1 MNHEY and CDR2 SVGAGI. Losses at the gene ends were 2 bases for V and 8 bases for J; bases not matched to a gene: 6. The CDR3 is made up of 15 amino acids. The CDR3 coding sequence is TGTGCCAGCAGTTACGTGGCTAGCGGGAGCCATGAGCAGTTCTTC. Translation: CASSYVASGSHEQFF.

The V and J genes are TRBV6-1 and TRBJ2-7; 10 bases line up with TRBD1. V gave up 1 base and J gave up 6 bases; unmatched junction bases: 6. Germline CDR1 MNHNS, CDR2 SASEGT. The CDR3 consists of 15 residues. In DNA form, the CDR3 reads TGTGCCAGCAGTGAAGTCCCGGGACAGGGGTTCGAGCAGTACTTC. Translation: CASSEVPGQGFEQYF.

This rearrangement joins TRBV14 to TRBJ1-1; 7 nucleotides match TRBD1. Germline V lookup: CDR1 SGHDN, CDR2 FVKESK. The CDR3 is made up of 14 amino acids. Losses at the gene ends were 6 bases for V and 0 bases for J; bases not matched to a gene: 4. CDR3 DNA sequence: TGTGCCAGCAGTTACAGGGGCCTGAACACTGAAGCTTTCTTT. It codes for CASSYRGLNTEAFF.

This rearrangement joins TRBV7-9 to TRBJ1-6; D is undetermined. CDR1 and CDR2 (germline): SEHNR, FQNEAQ (reference sequence). V gave up 1 base and J gave up 6 bases, with 4 bases separating them. CDR3 size: 13 residues. The CDR3 sequence is CASSLVVNSPLHF. CDR3 coding DNA: TGTGCCAGCAGCTTAGTCGTTAATTCACCCCTCCACTTT.

The chain is built from TRBV13 and TRBJ2-4; 7 nucleotides agree with TRBD1. The junction had 11 bases not matched to a gene; V was cut back by 4 bases and J by 2 bases. Per germline, CDR1 PRHDT and CDR2 FYEKMQ (reference sequence). The CDR3 contains 17 residues. CDR3 in amino acids: CASSSGPPGGPKNIQYF. In DNA form, the CDR3 reads TGTGCCAGCAGCTCCGGACCCCCAGGGGGACCCAAAAACATTCAGTACTTC.

Comment on this clone: One junction end disagrees with the germline gene, perhaps due to a read error. The chain employs TRBV6-1 and TRBJ1-2; D is unresolved. The CDR3 loop spans 10 amino acids. CDR1 MNHNS and CDR2 SASEGT come from the germline V gene. The DNA for the CDR3 is TGTGCCAGCAGTGAATGGGGAATTTCCTTC. Amino acids: CASSEWGISF.

The CDR3 nucleotides are TGTGCCAGCTCACCACCTAGCGGGGGGATTTCGGAGACCCAGTACTTC. Protein product: CASSPPSGGISETQYF. The V gene is TRBV18, the J gene TRBJ2-5, with 10 positions matching TRBD2. Germline V lookup: CDR1 KGHSH, CDR2 LQKENI. The CDR3 totals 16 residues. V trimming: 0 bases; J trimming: 5 bases; junction bases outside the gene matches: 6.

The chain joins TRBV27 to TRBJ2-2, with D uncertain. Germline V gene data show CDR1 as MNHEY and CDR2 as SMNVEV (reference sequence). The V end was cut by 0 bases, the J end by 0 bases, with 8 bases between. This CDR3 has 16 residues. The CDR3 spells CASSLSPVPNTGELFF. In DNA form, the CDR3 reads TGTGCCAGCAGTTTATCGCCAGTACCGAACACCGGGGAGCTGTTTTTT.

This chain uses TRBV10-3 with TRBJ1-1; D remains ambiguous. This CDR3 has 14 residues. Between the trimmed V and J ends, which lost 0 bases and 5 bases, there was a span of 10 bases. The germline V gene encodes CDR1 ENHRY and CDR2 SYGVKD. The CDR3 DNA follows: TGTGCCATCAGTGAGTCGATACTAGGGACTGAAGCTTTCTTT. Protein sequence: CAISESILGTEAFF.

This chain's CDR3 is CASSQTGLAPDTQYF. CDR3 nucleotides: TGTGCCAGCAGTCAAACGGGACTAGCGCCAGATACGCAGTATTTT. This sequence joins TRBV7-8 and TRBJ2-3; 10 nucleotides align to TRBD2. V gave up 6 bases and J gave up 4 bases; unmatched junction bases: 7. The CDR3 has 15 amino acids. Germline values: CDR1 SGHVS, CDR2 FQNEAQ.

The V call is TRBV27, the J call TRBJ2-3; D is uncertain. Germline V CDR1 and CDR2: MNHEY, SMNVEV (reference sequence). V lost 3 bases to trimming and J lost 3 bases, with 7 bases between them. This CDR3 has 13 amino acids. The CDR3 is CASSLSVTDTQYF. The CDR3 nucleotides read TGTGCCAGCAGTTTGTCAGTTACAGATACGCAGTATTTT.

The chain has TRBV11-2 and TRBJ2-7; TRBD2 matches 11 bases. The CDR3 sequence is 15 residues long. The trim removed 3 bases at V and 4 bases at J, leaving 5 bases unmatched. CDR1 is SGHAT and CDR2 is FQNNGV in the germline V gene. The DNA of the CDR3 is TGTGCCAGCAGCTTCGGGACTAGCGGTGGGTACGAGCAGTACTTC. Its protein product is CASSFGTSGGYEQYF.